The TCR beta chain described here comes from a study of regulatory T cells in long-lasting Graves disease. Arm-PCR of CDR3 regions and iRepertoire HTBI primers were the basis on which TCR beta libraries were built. TCRdb recomputed calls from the multiplex PCR reads with MiXCR, one row per CDR3 protein. The data hold roughly 450,000 distinct CDR3 sequences, with less than 25% observed a single time. The time point denotes: persistent/refractory GD, antithyroid drugs over 5 years with positive TRAb. TCR sequences were obtained from RNA taken from PBMCs. This clonotype occurred many times. Trimming cost V 0 bases and J 2 bases, with 8 bases left between them. The CDR3 totals 14 residues. Germline loops: CDR1 SGDLS, CDR2 YYNGEE.

This clonotype was sampled from a female donor with Graves disease. The sequencing used peripheral blood mononuclear cells (PBMCs), collected when the disease was refractory, from a patient treated with antithyroid drugs. V usage is TRBV9 and J usage is TRBJ1-1; D call uncertain. CDR3 sequence: CASSVATANTEAFF. The CDR3 coding sequence is TGTGCCAGCAGCGTAGCTACAGCAAACACTGAAGCTTTCTTT.